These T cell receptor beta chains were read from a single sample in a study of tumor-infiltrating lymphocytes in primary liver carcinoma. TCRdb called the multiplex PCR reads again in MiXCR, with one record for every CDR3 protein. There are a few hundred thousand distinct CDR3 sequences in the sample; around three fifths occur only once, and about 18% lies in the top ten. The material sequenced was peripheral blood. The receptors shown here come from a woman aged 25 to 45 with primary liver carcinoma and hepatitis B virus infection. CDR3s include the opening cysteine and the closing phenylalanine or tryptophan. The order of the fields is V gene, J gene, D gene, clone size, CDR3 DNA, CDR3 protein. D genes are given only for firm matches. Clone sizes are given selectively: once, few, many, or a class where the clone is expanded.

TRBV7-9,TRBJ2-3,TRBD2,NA,TGTGCCAGCGGCTTGGGACTAGCAGCGGCCCAAGATACGCAGTATTTT,CASGLGLAAAQDTQYF
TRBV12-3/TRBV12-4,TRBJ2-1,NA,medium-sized,TGTGCCAGCAGTATTAGCGGAAGCTCCTACAATGAGCAGTTCTTC,CASSISGSSYNEQFF
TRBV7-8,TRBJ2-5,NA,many,TGTGCCAGCAGCTTAGCCTGGACGGAAGAGACCCAGTACTTC,CASSLAWTEETQYF
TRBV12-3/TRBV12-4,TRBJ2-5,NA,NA,TGTGCCAGCAGTTGGGGGTTTGGGACCCAGTACTTC,CASSWGFGTQYF
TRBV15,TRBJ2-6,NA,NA,TGTGCCACCAGCAGAGTCCGTGGGGCCTTCGGGGCCAACGTCCTGACTTTC,CATSRVRGAFGANVLTF
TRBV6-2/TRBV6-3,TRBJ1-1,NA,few,TGTGCCAGCAGTTCTCCCCGGGAGGGCACTGAAGCTTTCTTT,CASSSPREGTEAFF
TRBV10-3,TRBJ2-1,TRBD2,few,TGTGCCGCCTCGGGAGGTCCCTACAATGAGCAGTTCTTC,CAASGGPYNEQFF
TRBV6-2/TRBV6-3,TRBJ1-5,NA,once,TGTGCCAGCAGTTCTTCATGGGCCAATCAGCCCCCGCATTTT,CASSSSWANQPPHF
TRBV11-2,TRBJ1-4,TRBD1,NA,TGTGGCAGGAGCCCCAGGGGGGAAAGACTGTTTTTT,CGRSPRGERLFF
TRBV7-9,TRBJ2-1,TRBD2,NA,TGTGCCAGCAGCCCAAAGTGGGGACTAGAATTCGATGAGCAGTTCTTC,CASSPKWGLEFDEQFF
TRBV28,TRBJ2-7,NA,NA,TGTGCCAGCAGCTCCTCAGCAGGGCTGAGGTCCTACGAGCAGTACTTC,CASSSSAGLRSYEQYF
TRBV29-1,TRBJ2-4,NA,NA,TGCAGCGTTGTGGGAGTCATAAACATTCAGTACTTC,CSVVGVINIQYF
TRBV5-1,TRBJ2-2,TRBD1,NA,TGCGCCAGCAGCTACCGGACAGGGGTAGGCACCGGGGAGCTGTTTTTT,CASSYRTGVGTGELFF
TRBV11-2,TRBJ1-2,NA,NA,TGTGCCAGCAGCCCCTGGGGAACAGGGTATGGCCACACCTTC,CASSPWGTGYGHTF
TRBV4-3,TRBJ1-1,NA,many,TGCGCCAGCAGCCCGACAACCCGGAACACTGAAGCTTTCTTT,CASSPTTRNTEAFF
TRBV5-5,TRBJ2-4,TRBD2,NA,TGTGCCAGCAGCTTAGTAGGAATGAGGGAGGGGTCGGACATTCTCTACTTC,CASSLVGMREGSDILYF
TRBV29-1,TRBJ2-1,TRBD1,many,TGCAGCGTTGGGACAGGGTTTGAGCAGTTCTTC,CSVGTGFEQFF
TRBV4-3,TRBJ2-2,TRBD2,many,TGCGCCAGCAGCCAGGATATAGCGGGAGGGAAGAGGACCGGGGAGCTGTTTTTT,CASSQDIAGGKRTGELFF
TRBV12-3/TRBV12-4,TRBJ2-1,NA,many,TGTGCCAGCAGTGCCGAGACTGGCCCCAGTGCGCAGTTCTTC,CASSAETGPSAQFF
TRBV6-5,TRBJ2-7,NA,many,TGTGCCAGCAGTTCTACCCCCAGGCGGGACGCTCACGAGCAGTACTTC,CASSSTPRRDAHEQYF
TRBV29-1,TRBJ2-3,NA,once,TGCAGCGTTGAACCCGAACAGGCGACTGGCACAGATACGCGGTATTTT,CSVEPEQATGTDTRYF
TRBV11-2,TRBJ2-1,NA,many,TGTGCCAGCAGCGGAATCGCCGGGAACCTCAATGAGCAGTTCTTC,CASSGIAGNLNEQFF
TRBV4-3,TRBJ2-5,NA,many,TGCGCCAGCAGCCAAGGGGGCAGGTACCAAGAGACCCAGTACTTC,CASSQGGRYQETQYF
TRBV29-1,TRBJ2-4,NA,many,TGCAGCGTTGTGGGAGCCAAAAACATTCAGTACTTC,CSVVGAKNIQYF
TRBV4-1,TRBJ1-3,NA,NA,TGCGCCAGCAGCCTCAGTGAGGTAACTGTAAACACCATATATTTT,CASSLSEVTVNTIYF
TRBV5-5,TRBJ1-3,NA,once,TGTGCCAGCAGCTTGGACGGGATGACTGGAAGCACCATATATTTT,CASSLDGMTGSTIYF
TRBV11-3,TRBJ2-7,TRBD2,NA,TGTGCCAGCAGCCAGGGACTAGCGGGAGGAAAAGAACAGTACTTC,CASSQGLAGGKEQYF
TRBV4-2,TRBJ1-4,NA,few,TGTGCCAGCTCCTCAACCCCAGGAGGAGGAGAAAAACTGTTTTTT,CASSSTPGGGEKLFF
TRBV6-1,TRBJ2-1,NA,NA,TGTGCCAGCAGTGAAGATTCCTTCTCCTACAATGAGCAGTTCTTC,CASSEDSFSYNEQFF
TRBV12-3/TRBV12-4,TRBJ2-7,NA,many,TGTGCCAGCAGTTTAAGGTCTACGGGTGAGCAGTACTTC,CASSLRSTGEQYF
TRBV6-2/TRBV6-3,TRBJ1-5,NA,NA,TGTGTCAGCAGTTACTACCGTCAGCCCCAGCATTTT,CVSSYYRQPQHF
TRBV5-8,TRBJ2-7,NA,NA,TGTGCCAGCAGCGTGGACGACTACGAGCAGTACTTC,CASSVDDYEQYF
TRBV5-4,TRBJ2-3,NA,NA,TGTGCCAGCAGCTTGGGTAGGATAAAGGACACAGATACGCAGTATTTT,CASSLGRIKDTDTQYF
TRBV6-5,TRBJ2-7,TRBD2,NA,TGTACCAGCATGCAGCGGGAGGGCTCCTACGAGCAGTACTTC,CTSMQREGSYEQYF
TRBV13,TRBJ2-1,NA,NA,TGTGCCAGCAGCTTACACAAGGGGATAAATGAGCAGTTCTTC,CASSLHKGINEQFF
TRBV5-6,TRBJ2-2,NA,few,TGTGCCAGCAGCCTCGGTGGGCAGGGAGGTACCGGGGAGCTGTTTTTT,CASSLGGQGGTGELFF
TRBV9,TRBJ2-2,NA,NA,TGTGCCAGCAGCCCAAGGGGTAGTCAGCCCGGGGAGCTGTTTTTT,CASSPRGSQPGELFF
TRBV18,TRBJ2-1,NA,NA,TGTGCCAGCTCACCATCTCTGGGGGCAAGGTATGAGCAGTTCTTC,CASSPSLGARYEQFF
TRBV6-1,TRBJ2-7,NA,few,TGTGCCAGCAGGGCGGAGGCCTACGAGCAGTACTTC,CASRAEAYEQYF
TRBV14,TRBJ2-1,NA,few,TGTGCCAGCAGCCAAGTACGCGCGCGGAGGTTCTTC,CASSQVRARRFF
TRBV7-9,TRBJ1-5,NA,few,TGTGCCAGCAGCTATCAGGCATATGGGGTGAGAGGGAAGCCCCAGCATTTT,CASSYQAYGVRGKPQHF
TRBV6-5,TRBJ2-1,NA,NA,TGTGCCAACAGTTACTCGCAGGGAAACAATGAGCAGTTCTTC,CANSYSQGNNEQFF
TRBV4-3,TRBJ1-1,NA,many,TGCGCCAGCAGCCAAGAACCGGCAGGGCTGCCGGGGGGCACTGAAGCTTTCTTT,CASSQEPAGLPGGTEAFF